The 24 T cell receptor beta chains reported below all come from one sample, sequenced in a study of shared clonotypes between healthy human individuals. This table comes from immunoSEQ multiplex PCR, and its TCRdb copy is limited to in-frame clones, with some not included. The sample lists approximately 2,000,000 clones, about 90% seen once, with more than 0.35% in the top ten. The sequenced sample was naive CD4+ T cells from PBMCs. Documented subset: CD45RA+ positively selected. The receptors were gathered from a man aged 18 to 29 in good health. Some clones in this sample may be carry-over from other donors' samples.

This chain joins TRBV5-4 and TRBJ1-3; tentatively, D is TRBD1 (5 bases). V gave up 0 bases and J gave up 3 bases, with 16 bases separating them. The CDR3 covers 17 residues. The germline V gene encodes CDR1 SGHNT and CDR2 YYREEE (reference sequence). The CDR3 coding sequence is TGTGCCAGCAGCTTGGGGGGGAGCTTCCGTCGTGGAAACACCATATATTTT. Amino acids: CASSLGGSFRRGNTIYF.

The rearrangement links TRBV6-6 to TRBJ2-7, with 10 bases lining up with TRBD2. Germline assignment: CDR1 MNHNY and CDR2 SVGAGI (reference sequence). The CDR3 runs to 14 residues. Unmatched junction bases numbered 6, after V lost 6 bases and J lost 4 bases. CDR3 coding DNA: TGTGCCAGCAGGCCTACTAGCGGGACTTACGAGCAGTACTTC. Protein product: CASRPTSGTYEQYF.

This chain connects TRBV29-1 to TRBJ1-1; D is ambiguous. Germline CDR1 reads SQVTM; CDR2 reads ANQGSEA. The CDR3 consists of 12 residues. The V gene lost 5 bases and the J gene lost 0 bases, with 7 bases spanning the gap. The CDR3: CSVRWLNTEAFF. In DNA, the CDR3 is TGCAGCGTTAGGTGGTTGAACACTGAAGCTTTCTTT.

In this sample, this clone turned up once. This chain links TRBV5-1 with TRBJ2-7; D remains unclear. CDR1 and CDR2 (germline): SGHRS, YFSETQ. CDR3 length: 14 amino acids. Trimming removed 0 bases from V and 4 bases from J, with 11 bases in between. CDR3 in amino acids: CASSLAPGWYEQYF. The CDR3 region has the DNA TGCGCCAGCAGCTTGGCTCCAGGTTGGTACGAGCAGTACTTC.

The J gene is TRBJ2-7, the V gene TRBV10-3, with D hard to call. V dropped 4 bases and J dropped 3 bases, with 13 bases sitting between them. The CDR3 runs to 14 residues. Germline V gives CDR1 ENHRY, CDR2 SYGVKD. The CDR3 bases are TGTGCCATCAGTGCTGGCTACCCCGTCTACGAGCAGTACTTC. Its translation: CAISAGYPVYEQYF.

The DNA for the CDR3 is TGTGCCACTATGAGGGACGGGCCCCCCGAGACCCAGTACTTC. It yields the protein CATMRDGPPETQYF. This rearrangement joins TRBV10-3 to TRBJ2-5; D might be TRBD1 or TRBD2, each matching 5 bases. The V end lost 10 bases, the J end lost 5 bases, and 20 bases lay between the germline ends. Germline V gives CDR1 ENHRY, CDR2 SYGVKD. The CDR3 has 14 residues.

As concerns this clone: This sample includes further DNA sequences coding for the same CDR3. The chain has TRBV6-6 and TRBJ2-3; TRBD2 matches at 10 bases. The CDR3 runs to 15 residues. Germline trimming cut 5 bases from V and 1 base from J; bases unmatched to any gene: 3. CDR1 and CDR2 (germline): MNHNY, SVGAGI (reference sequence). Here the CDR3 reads CASSRLAGGTDTQYF. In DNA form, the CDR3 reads TGTGCCAGCAGTCGACTAGCGGGCGGCACAGATACGCAGTATTTT.

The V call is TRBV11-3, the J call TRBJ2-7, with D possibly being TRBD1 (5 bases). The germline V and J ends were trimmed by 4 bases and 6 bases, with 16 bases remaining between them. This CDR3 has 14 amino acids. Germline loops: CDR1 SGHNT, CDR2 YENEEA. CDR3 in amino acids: CASSSSGFSLEQYF. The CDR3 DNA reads TGTGCCAGCAGCTCTTCAGGGTTCTCCCTCGAGCAGTACTTC.

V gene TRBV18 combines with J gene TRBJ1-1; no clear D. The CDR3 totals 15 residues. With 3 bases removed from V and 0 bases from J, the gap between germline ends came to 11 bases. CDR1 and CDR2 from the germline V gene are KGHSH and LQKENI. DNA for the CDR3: TGTGCCAGCTCACCGTTACAGAGCATGAACACTGAAGCTTTCTTT. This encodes CASSPLQSMNTEAFF.

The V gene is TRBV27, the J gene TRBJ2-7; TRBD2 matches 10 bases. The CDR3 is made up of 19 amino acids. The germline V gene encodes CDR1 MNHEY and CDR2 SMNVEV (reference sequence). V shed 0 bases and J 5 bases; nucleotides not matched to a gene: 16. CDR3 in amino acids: CASSLSSSFVGTSVDEQYF. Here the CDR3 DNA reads TGTGCCAGCAGTTTATCTAGTAGTTTCGTAGGGACTAGCGTTGACGAGCAGTACTTC.

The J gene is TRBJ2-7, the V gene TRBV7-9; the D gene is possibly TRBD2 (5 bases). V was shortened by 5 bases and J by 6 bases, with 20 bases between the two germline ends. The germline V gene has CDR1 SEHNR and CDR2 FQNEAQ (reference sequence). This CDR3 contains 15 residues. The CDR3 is CASSTRLAEAREQYF. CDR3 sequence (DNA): TGTGCCAGCAGCACACGACTTGCGGAGGCTCGCGAGCAGTACTTC.

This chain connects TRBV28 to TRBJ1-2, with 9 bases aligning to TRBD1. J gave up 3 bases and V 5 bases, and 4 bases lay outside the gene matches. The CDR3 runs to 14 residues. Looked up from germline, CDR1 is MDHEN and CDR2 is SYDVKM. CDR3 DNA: TGTGCCAGCAGTACGACAGGGGGAGACTATGGCTACACCTTC. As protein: CASSTTGGDYGYTF.

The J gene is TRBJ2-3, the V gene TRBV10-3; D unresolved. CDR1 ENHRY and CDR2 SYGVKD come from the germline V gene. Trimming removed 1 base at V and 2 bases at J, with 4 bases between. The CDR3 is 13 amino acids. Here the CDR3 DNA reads TGTGCCATCAGTGAGTGGTCCACAGATACGCAGTATTTT. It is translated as CAISEWSTDTQYF.

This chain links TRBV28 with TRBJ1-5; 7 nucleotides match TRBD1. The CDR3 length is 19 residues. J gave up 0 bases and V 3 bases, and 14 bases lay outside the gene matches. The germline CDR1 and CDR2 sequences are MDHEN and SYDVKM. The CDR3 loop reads CASSLGTGTERYSNQPQHF. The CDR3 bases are TGTGCCAGCAGTTTGGGGACCGGGACAGAGAGATATAGCAATCAGCCCCAGCATTTT.

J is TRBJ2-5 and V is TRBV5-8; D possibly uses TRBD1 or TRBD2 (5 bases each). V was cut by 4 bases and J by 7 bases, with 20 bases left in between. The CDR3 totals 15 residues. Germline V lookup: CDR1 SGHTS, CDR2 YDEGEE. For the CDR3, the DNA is TGTGCCAGCAGCCTTGGGACCGGACCGGGTGGGACCCAGTACTTC. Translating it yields CASSLGTGPGGTQYF.

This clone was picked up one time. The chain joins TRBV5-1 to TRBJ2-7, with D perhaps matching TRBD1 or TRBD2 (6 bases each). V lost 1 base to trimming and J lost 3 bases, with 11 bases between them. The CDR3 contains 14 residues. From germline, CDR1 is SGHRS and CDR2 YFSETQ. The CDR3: CASSLLQGGYEQYF. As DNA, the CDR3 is TGCGCCAGCAGCTTGTTACAGGGAGGCTACGAGCAGTACTTC.

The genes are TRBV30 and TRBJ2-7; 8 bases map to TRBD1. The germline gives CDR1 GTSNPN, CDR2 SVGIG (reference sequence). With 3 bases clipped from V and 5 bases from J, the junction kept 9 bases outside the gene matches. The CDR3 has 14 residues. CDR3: CAWRNRRGRDEQYF. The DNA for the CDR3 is TGTGCCTGGAGGAATCGCAGGGGGCGGGACGAGCAGTACTTC.

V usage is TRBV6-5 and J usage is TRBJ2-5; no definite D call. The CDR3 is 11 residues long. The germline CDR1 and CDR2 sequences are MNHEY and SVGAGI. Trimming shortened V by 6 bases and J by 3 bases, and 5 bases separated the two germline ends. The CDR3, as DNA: TGTGCCAGCAGCGCAAAAGAGACCCAGTACTTC. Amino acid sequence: CASSAKETQYF.

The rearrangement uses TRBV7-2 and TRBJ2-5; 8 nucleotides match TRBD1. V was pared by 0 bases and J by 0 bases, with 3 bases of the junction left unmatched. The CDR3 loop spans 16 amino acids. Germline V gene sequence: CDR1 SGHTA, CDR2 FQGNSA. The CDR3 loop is CASSLAQGQDQETQYF. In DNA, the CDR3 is TGTGCCAGCAGCTTAGCGCAGGGACAGGACCAAGAGACCCAGTACTTC.

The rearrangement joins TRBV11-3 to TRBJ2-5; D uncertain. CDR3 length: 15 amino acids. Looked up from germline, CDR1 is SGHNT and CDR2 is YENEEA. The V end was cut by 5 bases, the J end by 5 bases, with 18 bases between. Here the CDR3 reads CASSPGRNLRETQYF. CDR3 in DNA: TGTGCCAGCAGCCCAGGACGGAACCTCCGGGAGACCCAGTACTTC.

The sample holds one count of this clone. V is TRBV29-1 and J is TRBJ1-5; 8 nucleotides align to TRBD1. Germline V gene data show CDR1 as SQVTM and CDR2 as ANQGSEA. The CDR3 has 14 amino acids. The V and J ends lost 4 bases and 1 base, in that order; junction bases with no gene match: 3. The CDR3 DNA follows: TGCAGCGTTGGGACAGGGCCAAGCAATCAGCCCCAGCATTTT. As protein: CSVGTGPSNQPQHF.

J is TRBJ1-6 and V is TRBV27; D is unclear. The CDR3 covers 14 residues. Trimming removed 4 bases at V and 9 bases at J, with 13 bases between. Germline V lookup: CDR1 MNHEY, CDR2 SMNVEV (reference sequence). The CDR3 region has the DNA TGTGCCAGCAGTTCCGCACAGCGGATTTCACCCCTCCACTTT. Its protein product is CASSSAQRISPLHF.

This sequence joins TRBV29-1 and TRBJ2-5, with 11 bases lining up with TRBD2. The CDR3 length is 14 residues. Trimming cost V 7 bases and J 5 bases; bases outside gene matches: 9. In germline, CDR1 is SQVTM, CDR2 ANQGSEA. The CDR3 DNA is TGCAGCGCTAGCGGGAGGACTCGGGGGGAGACCCAGTACTTC. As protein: CSASGRTRGETQYF.

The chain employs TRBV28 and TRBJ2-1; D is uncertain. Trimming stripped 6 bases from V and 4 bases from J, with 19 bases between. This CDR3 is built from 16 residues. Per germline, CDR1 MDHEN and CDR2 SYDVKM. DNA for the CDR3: TGTGCCAGCAGCATAAGTAGAGGCGGAAGGTACAATGAGCAGTTCTTC. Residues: CASSISRGGRYNEQFF.